Below, one T cell receptor beta chain is given with its context. These data originate in a study of control samples from healthy donors and cancer patients. The CDR3 runs to 16 residues. The germline gives CDR1 SQVTM, CDR2 ANQGSEA. J lost 4 bases, V lost 6 bases, and 15 bases had no gene match. Method: immunoSEQ multiplex PCR; TCRdb's copy keeps in-frame clones and lacks some. Found here are about 86,000 clones, over 85% of them singletons; the top ten hold about 1.5%. The origin of this receptor is a woman aged 25 to 39 in good health. The rearrangement uses TRBV29-1 and TRBJ2-1; 7 positions agree with TRBD2. The sequenced sample consisted of blood. CDR3 bases: TGCAGCGTGCCCCCGCGTGGCGGGGGAACTTACAATGAGCAGTTCTTC. Protein sequence: CSVPPRGGGTYNEQFF.